These 7 T cell receptor beta chains were sequenced from one sample in a study of T cell responses to AZD1222 COVID-19 vaccine. TCRdb's table, derived via immunoSEQ multiplex PCR, lists solely in-frame clones and lacks some. The table has roughly 200,000 clones, approximately 93% seen once. Sample: peripheral blood, taken 28 days after the second AZD1222 dose. The receptors come from an adult who received the AZD1222 COVID-19 vaccine.

This clone occurred once. This chain connects TRBV7-2 to TRBJ1-5, with a possible D match to TRBD1 (6 bases). This CDR3 comprises 15 residues. V gave up 2 bases and J gave up 3 bases, with 11 bases separating them. CDR1 and CDR2 from the germline V gene are SGHTA and FQGNSA. The CDR3 protein is CASSLTGLNNQPQHF. The CDR3 DNA reads TGTGCCAGCAGCTTAACAGGGTTGAACAATCAGCCCCAGCATTTT. The variable domain in full, with the rest retrieved from reference TRBV7-2 and TRBJ1-5, is GAGVSQSPSNKVTEKGKDVELRCDPISGHTALYWYRQSLGQGLEFLIYFQGNSAPDKSGLPSDRFSAERTGGSVSTLTIQRTQQEDSAVYLCASSLTGLNNQPQHFGDGTRLSIL.

The chain carries TRBV24-1 and TRBJ2-1; 9 positions match TRBD2. CDR3 size: 16 residues. CDR1 KGHDR and CDR2 SFDVKD come from the germline V gene. The trim removed 1 base at V and 9 bases at J, leaving 9 bases unmatched. The CDR3 here is CATSDFRAGGRGEQFF. The CDR3 nucleotides read TGTGCCACCAGTGATTTTAGGGCGGGGGGGCGAGGTGAGCAGTTCTTC.

This clone was seen repeatedly, ten times or more. This chain links TRBV29-1 with TRBJ2-7; 11 nucleotides match TRBD2. CDR3 length: 16 residues. The germline gives CDR1 SQVTM, CDR2 ANQGSEA. V lost 6 bases, J lost 7 bases, and 17 bases stayed unmatched. The CDR3 reads CSVGKVVAGGPAEQYF. Written as DNA, the CDR3 is TGCAGCGTAGGAAAGGTGGTAGCGGGGGGGCCGGCGGAGCAGTACTTC.

The chain is built from TRBV11-2 and TRBJ2-3; 8 bases agree with TRBD2. The ends lost 5 bases at V and 13 bases at J; junction bases unmatched: 8. Germline V gene lookup returns CDR1 SGHAT and CDR2 FQNNGV. The CDR3 is 12 residues long. Written as DNA, the CDR3 is TGTGCCAGCAGCCCCGGGGTAGCGGGAAAGTATTTT. Protein sequence: CASSPGVAGKYF.

V and J are TRBV2 and TRBJ1-5; D unclear. The length of the CDR3 is 14 residues. V shed 8 bases and J shed 6 bases, with 17 bases lying between them. From germline, CDR1 is SNHLY and CDR2 FYNNEI. The DNA of the CDR3 is TGTGCCAGCGAGAAGCGGGCAGGTATTCAGCCCCAGCATTTT. This sequence encodes CASEKRAGIQPQHF.

The chain uses TRBV27 and TRBJ2-7, with D tentatively TRBD1 or TRBD2 (5 bases each). The germline V gene encodes CDR1 MNHEY and CDR2 SMNVEV (reference sequence). Trimming took off 4 bases at V and 3 bases at J, with 13 bases between the two ends. The CDR3 runs 14 residues. CDR3 in amino acids: CASSSRDQFYEQYF. The CDR3 DNA follows: TGTGCCAGCAGTTCTCGGGACCAATTCTACGAGCAGTACTTC.

The chain recombines TRBV6-5 with TRBJ2-1, with 8 bases identical to TRBD1. The CDR3 consists of 15 residues. CDR1 is MNHEY and CDR2 is SVGAGI in the germline V gene. J gave up 2 bases and V 5 bases, and 5 bases lay outside the gene matches. CDR3: CASSPRGQTYNEQFF. The CDR3 DNA reads as TGTGCCAGCAGTCCCAGGGGGCAGACCTACAATGAGCAGTTCTTC.